This is a list of T cell receptor beta chains from one sample in a study of blood T cell repertoires in COVID-19. Produced via immunoSEQ multiplex PCR; TCRdb's table is partial and in-frame only. In the table there are around 420,000 clones, 88% of which are singletons. The specimen was PBMCs or T cells enriched from blood (not recorded which). These receptors came from a woman aged 40 to 50 with acute COVID-19. The CDR3 runs from the conserved cysteine through the conserved F or W. A D gene is named only where the DNA matches it firmly. A clone size is listed for some rows: how often the clone was seen (once, few, many), or a class if it is expanded.

V,J,size,D,CDR3,DNA
TRBV6-5,TRBJ1-4,.,TRBD1,CATRGGQSNEKLFF,TGTGCCACCAGAGGGGGACAGTCCAATGAAAAACTGTTTTTT
TRBV18,TRBJ1-2,few,.,CASSPPESYGYTF,TGTGCCAGCTCACCCCCCGAGAGCTATGGCTACACCTTC
TRBV25-1,TRBJ2-1,.,.,CASSPYGDSHNEQFF,TGTGCCAGCAGCCCGTACGGGGATTCCCACAATGAGCAGTTCTTC
TRBV18,TRBJ1-1,.,TRBD1,CASSPGQGRVATEAFF,TGTGCCAGCTCACCTGGACAGGGCCGGGTTGCCACTGAAGCTTTCTTT
TRBV4-2,TRBJ1-2,.,TRBD1,CASSPVFGTGGGGYTF,TGTGCCAGCAGCCCCGTCTTTGGGACAGGGGGCGGTGGCTACACCTTC
TRBV28,TRBJ2-7,.,TRBD1,CASSFSRQGAEYEQYF,TGTGCCAGCAGTTTCTCGAGACAGGGGGCTGAATACGAGCAGTACTTC
TRBV30,TRBJ1-4,.,TRBD1,CAWSATGQGYEKLFF,TGTGCCTGGAGTGCCACGGGACAGGGGTATGAAAAACTGTTTTTT
TRBV25-1,TRBJ2-2,once,TRBD2,CASSGRGGANTGELFF,TGTGCCAGCTCCGGACGGGGGGGAGCCAACACCGGGGAGCTGTTTTTT
TRBV5-1,TRBJ1-1,.,.,CASSFRGGADTEAFF,TGCGCCAGCAGCTTTCGTGGGGGGGCCGACACTGAAGCTTTCTTT
TRBV29-1,TRBJ2-7,.,.,CSVVGDYEQYF,TGCAGCGTTGTAGGGGACTACGAGCAGTACTTC
TRBV7-6,TRBJ2-1,.,.,CASSITSYGLSEQFF,TGTGCCAGCAGCATAACTAGTTATGGCCTTTCTGAGCAGTTCTTC
TRBV18,TRBJ1-5,.,.,CASSPYATLINQPQHF,TGTGCCAGCTCACCATACGCGACATTGATCAATCAGCCCCAGCATTTT
TRBV23-1,TRBJ1-1,.,.,CASSQVIRDTEAFF,TGCGCCAGCAGTCAAGTGATCAGGGACACTGAAGCTTTCTTT
TRBV5-6,TRBJ2-3,.,.,CASSLVTSYLGSDTQYF,TGTGCCAGCAGCTTGGTTACTAGCTATCTTGGGTCAGATACGCAGTATTTT